Sequencing of this T cell receptor beta chain was carried out in a study of tumor and adjacent non-tumor tissue in lung cancer. A modified ARM-PCR protocol with three rounds of nested PCR amplified TCRbeta. MiXCR was run by TCRdb on the multiplex PCR reads, yielding one entry per CDR3 protein. Among 75,000 to 100,000 distinct CDR3 sequences listed, about 70% were seen once. The length of the CDR3 is 16 residues. The V gene end was trimmed by 3 bases and the J gene end by 2 bases; junction bases not matched to a gene: 10. RNA was extracted from bulk tissue without any cell sorting. Donors were chemotherapy-naive, newly diagnosed lung cancer surgical patients in China, August–late 2014.

The chain has TRBV12-3 or TRBV12-4 and TRBJ2-7, with 7 bases aligning to TRBD2. The material sequenced was lung tumor tissue. This sequence originates from a man in his 60s with non-small cell lung cancer. CDR3 DNA sequence: TGTGCCAGCAGTTTCAGCGGCGGGAGTGGGGCCTACGAGCAGTACTTC. Amino acid sequence: CASSFSGGSGAYEQYF.